The next 18 T cell receptor beta chains were all read from a single sample in a study of CD8 T cells in Susac syndrome. RNA in amounts of about 0.5 to 1 ug was reverse transcribed with random hexamers. TCRdb re-called the immunoSEQ multiplex PCR reads through MiXCR, storing one row per CDR3 protein. The sample has under 70,000 distinct CDR3 sequences; roughly 94% are singletons. The sequenced material came from CD8+ T cells from PBMCs. The receptor source for this set is a human donor with Susac syndrome.

The chain carries TRBV7-9 and TRBJ1-1; D is perhaps TRBD1 (5 bases). Germline loops: CDR1 SEHNR, CDR2 FQNEAQ (reference sequence). The CDR3 contains 16 residues. V dropped 5 bases and J dropped 3 bases, with 19 bases sitting between them. CDR3: CASSPGPGFLDTEAFF. The CDR3 DNA is TGTGCCAGCAGCCCGGGACCAGGGTTCTTGGACACTGAAGCTTTCTTT.

The rearrangement joins TRBV20-1 to TRBJ1-1; D is perhaps TRBD1 (5 bases). This CDR3 comprises 14 residues. The V and J ends lost 3 bases and 1 base respectively, with 12 bases between them. CDR1 DFQATT and CDR2 SNEGSKA come from the germline V gene (reference sequence). CDR3 region: CSASSGGGNTEAFF. CDR3 sequence (DNA): TGCAGTGCTAGCTCTGGGGGAGGGAACACTGAAGCTTTCTTT.

The chain joins TRBV7-6 to TRBJ2-7; D not certain. The CDR3 sequence is 15 residues long. In germline, CDR1 is SGHVS, CDR2 FNYEAQ. The V end lost 0 bases, the J end lost 2 bases, and 11 bases lay between the germline ends. The CDR3 loop reads CASSLAAMGTYEQYF. In nucleotides, the CDR3 is TGTGCCAGCAGCTTAGCCGCCATGGGAACCTACGAGCAGTACTTC. Together with reference TRBV7-6 and TRBJ2-7, the CDR3 gives the full variable domain: GAGVSQSPRYKVTKRGQDVALRCDPISGHVSLYWYRQALGQGPEFLTYFNYEAQQDKSGLPNDRFSAERPEGSISTLTIQRTEQRDSAMYRCASSLAAMGTYEQYFGPGTRLTVT.

This rearrangement joins TRBV19 to TRBJ2-5; D is uncertain. CDR1 and CDR2 from the germline V gene are LNHDA and SQIVND (reference sequence). The CDR3 runs to 14 residues. The V gene lost 3 bases and the J gene lost 5 bases, with 13 bases spanning the gap. CDR3 DNA sequence: TGTGCCAGTAGTATCCAGGTCTATGCGGAGACCCAGTACTTC. This codes for CASSIQVYAETQYF.

The chain employs TRBV19 and TRBJ2-7; no definite D call. Trimming took off 3 bases at V and 5 bases at J, with 8 bases between the two ends. Germline-derived CDR1 and CDR2 are LNHDA and SQIVND (reference sequence). The CDR3 is 12 amino acids. For the CDR3, the DNA is TGTGCCAGTAGTATCCTAGGTAACGAGCAGTACTTC. Encoded protein: CASSILGNEQYF.

The chain has TRBV6-2 or TRBV6-3 and TRBJ2-7; D not resolved. This CDR3 is 12 amino acids long. The V end lost 5 bases, the J end lost 3 bases, and 8 bases lay between the germline ends. From germline, CDR1 is MNHEY and CDR2 SVGEGT. The chain's CDR3 is CASSASYYEQYF. The CDR3 region has the DNA TGTGCCAGCAGTGCCTCCTACTACGAGCAGTACTTC.

This chain links TRBV18 with TRBJ1-1; D remains unclear. The V end was cut by 0 bases, the J end by 8 bases, with 13 bases between. CDR1 is KGHSH, CDR2 LQKENI, per germline. The CDR3 is made up of 14 amino acids. CDR3 protein: CASSPPYGEGEAFF. The CDR3 DNA sequence: TGTGCCAGCTCACCACCATACGGGGAGGGAGAAGCTTTCTTT.

The rearrangement joins TRBV12-5 to TRBJ2-4; weak D call: TRBD2 (6 bases). V was clipped by 5 bases and J by 2 bases, with 25 bases between them. Germline-derived CDR1 and CDR2 are LGHNT and FRNRAP. This CDR3 region has 19 residues. The CDR3 here is CASGPWREGSIFSKNIQYF. CDR3 coding DNA: TGTGCTAGTGGTCCCTGGCGGGAAGGGAGCATTTTTTCCAAAAACATTCAGTACTTC.

This chain links TRBV30 with TRBJ2-1; D uncertain. Trimming removed 2 bases from V and 7 bases from J, with 9 bases in between. Per germline, CDR1 GTSNPN and CDR2 SVGIG (reference sequence). CDR3 length: 12 residues. DNA for the CDR3: TGTGCCTGGAGTCCGACTGGGAATGAGCAGTTCTTC. Translating it yields CAWSPTGNEQFF. Full variable domain (rest looked up from reference TRBV30 and TRBJ2-1): SQTIHQWPATLVQPVGSPLSLECTVEGTSNPNLYWYRQAAGRGLQLLFYSVGIGQISSEVPQNLSASRPQDRQFILSSKKLLLSDSGFYLCAWSPTGNEQFFGPGTRLTVL.

The chain joins TRBV19 to TRBJ1-5; 8 bases line up with TRBD1. There are 16 residues in the CDR3. Looked up from germline, CDR1 is LNHDA and CDR2 is SQIVND (reference sequence). V lost 7 bases to trimming and J lost 4 bases; unmatched junction nucleotides: 12. The CDR3 DNA follows: TGTGCCAGTACCTGGACAGGGTTTTCTCAAAATCAGCCCCAGCATTTT. Translated: CASTWTGFSQNQPQHF.

Only one count was recorded for this clonotype. This chain connects TRBV7-2 to TRBJ2-7; D uncertain. Trimming removed 7 bases from V and 2 bases from J, with 24 bases in between. CDR1 and CDR2 from the germline V gene are SGHTA and FQGNSA. This CDR3 has 17 residues. As DNA, the CDR3 is TGTGCCAGCACCCTCTCTGGTTGGGTGTCGATCCCCTACGAGCAGTACTTC. It yields the protein CASTLSGWVSIPYEQYF.

The rearrangement links TRBV5-6 to TRBJ1-2; no firm D call. From germline, CDR1 is SGHDT and CDR2 YYEEEE. V was pared by 4 bases and J by 7 bases, with 17 bases between. This CDR3 comprises 14 residues. The CDR3 loop is CASSPGSQAGGYTF. The CDR3 nucleotides are TGTGCCAGCAGCCCCGGGAGCCAGGCGGGTGGCTACACCTTC.

The chain uses TRBV29-1 and TRBJ1-2; D possibly corresponds to TRBD1 (5 bases). In germline, CDR1 is SQVTM, CDR2 ANQGSEA. V was pared by 6 bases and J by 3 bases, with 14 bases between. The CDR3 runs to 13 residues. Written as DNA, the CDR3 is TGCAGCGTCAGGGACCTGGGGGACTATGGCTACACCTTC. Amino acid sequence: CSVRDLGDYGYTF.

The chain combines TRBV5-8 with TRBJ1-2; a weak D match, TRBD1 (6 bases). Trimming removed 2 bases at V and 3 bases at J, with 11 bases between. The CDR3 is 14 amino acids. Germline lookup yields CDR1 SGHTS and CDR2 YDEGEE. CDR3 bases: TGTGCCAGCAGCTTTCTAGGGGGGGACTATGGCTACACCTTC. Its protein product is CASSFLGGDYGYTF.

The chain links TRBV9 to TRBJ1-2; D may be TRBD1 (5 bases). Between the trimmed V and J ends, which lost 4 bases and 4 bases, there was a span of 8 bases. The CDR3 sequence is 12 residues long. The germline gives CDR1 SGDLS, CDR2 YYNGEE. This CDR3 is CASSPGGYGYTF. CDR3 sequence (DNA): TGTGCCAGCAGCCCCGGGGGCTATGGCTACACCTTC.

This clonotype was seen only once. The chain uses TRBV12-3 or TRBV12-4 and TRBJ1-2, with D hard to call. The ends were cut back, 0 bases at V and 2 bases at J, with 13 bases in the middle. The CDR3 length is 16 residues. CDR3 nucleotides: TGTGCCAGCAGTTTAGCGCAATTAAGGAAGAACTATGGCTACACCTTC. This sequence encodes CASSLAQLRKNYGYTF.

CDR3 region: CASREGMDTQYF. The CDR3 bases are TGCGCCAGCAGAGAGGGGATGGATACGCAGTATTTT. The chain links TRBV4-1 to TRBJ2-3, with D possibly called TRBD1 or TRBD2 (5 bases each). Trimming removed 6 bases at V and 6 bases at J, with 10 bases between. The length of the CDR3 is 12 residues. Germline lookup yields CDR1 MGHRA and CDR2 YSYEKL.

The chain uses TRBV5-6 and TRBJ2-7; D remains ambiguous. The length of the CDR3 is 12 residues. The V end was cut by 4 bases, the J end by 7 bases, with 12 bases between. The V gene's germline CDR1 is SGHDT and CDR2 YYEEEE. CDR3 protein: CASSGDNLEQYF. Written as DNA, the CDR3 is TGTGCCAGCAGCGGCGACAACCTGGAGCAGTACTTC.